This T cell receptor beta chain originates from a study of cytomegalovirus exposure and HLA in healthy donors. Study-wide results and limits: Earlier analysis found most TCR beta V segments productive about 90% or about 30% of the time. A later analysis showed that HLA-associated TCR beta chains had undergone more clonal expansion than equally common others.

This clone was picked up one time. Its cognate antigen is unknown. Vbeta (60) and Jbeta (13) primers were used in the PCR. TCRdb's copy holds only in-frame clones and misses some; the assay was immunoSEQ multiplex PCR. Altogether about 130,000 clones are present, roughly 78% being singletons, with the ten largest covering approximately 10%. From germline, CDR1 is MNHNY and CDR2 SVGAGI (reference sequence). V lost 8 bases to trimming and J lost 8 bases; unmatched junction nucleotides: 14. The CDR3 is 15 residues long. The chain is built from TRBV6-6 and TRBJ2-1; 8 nucleotides agree with TRBD2. The origin of this receptor is a man aged 25-45 years in good health and CMV-seropositive. The specimen was PBMCs. CDR3 in DNA: TGTGCCAGCGGGCGGGGGACTAGGGGTCTGCATGAGCAGTTCTTC. Protein product: CASGRGTRGLHEQFF.